This T cell receptor (beta chain) was recovered during a study of OX40 agonist ivuxolimab in advanced cancers. Study at large: A diagnosis of hepatocellular carcinoma, melanoma, renal cell or head and neck cancer was present in dose-escalation patients. Patients were under 90% male with ages roughly 20 to 80, mean about 65. Study observations and caveats: Relatively little clonal expansion, among the lowest observed, appeared in partial responders at 0.1-3.0 mg/kg. Compared with CD4+, CD8+ T cells on average had more expanded clones.

Concerning this clone itself: Its antigen is currently unknown.

The method was immunoSEQ multiplex PCR; TCRdb's version includes in-frame clones alone and lacks a portion of them. This sample carries 69,000 or so clones, about four fifths of them seen once, and the ten largest clones take around 6.7%. V was pared by 10 bases and J by 5 bases, with 15 bases between. Looked up from germline, CDR1 is MNHEY and CDR2 is SVGAGI. The CDR3 consists of 12 residues. The receptor was isolated from an adult with an advanced solid tumor such as melanoma, head and neck, liver or kidney cancer. J is TRBJ2-7 and V is TRBV6-5; D may be TRBD1 (6 bases). The sample here was CD4+ or CD8+ T cells sorted from blood, taken in a trial of the OX40 agonist ivuxolimab. CDR3 protein: CATAQDSHEQYF. In DNA, the CDR3 is TGTGCCACGGCTCAGGACAGCCACGAGCAGTACTTC.